The 19 T cell receptor beta chains in this list originate from one sample, sequenced in a study of cytomegalovirus exposure and HLA in healthy donors. The PCR made use of 60 Vbeta and 13 Jbeta primers. The table came from immunoSEQ multiplex PCR; TCRdb's copy has only in-frame clones and leaves some out. The data show 65,000 to 80,000 clones, about 78% seen once. The sample consisted of PBMCs. All receptors come from a middle-aged woman in good health and CMV-seropositive.

The chain carries TRBV21-1 and TRBJ2-7; TRBD1, the table's D call, lacks a check against the DNA. TRBV21-1 represents a pseudogene. The CDR3 spans 16 residues. CDR3 in amino acids: CASSKAGAGLRYEQYF. The CDR3 DNA is TGTGCCAGCAGCAAAGCGGGGGCAGGGCTGAGGTACGAGCAGTACTTC.

J is TRBJ1-1 and V is TRBV7-3; TRBD1 matches 9 bases. The CDR3 totals 14 residues. The germline V gene encodes CDR1 SGHTA and CDR2 FQGTGA. Germline trimming cut 3 bases from V and 5 bases from J; bases unmatched to any gene: 4. The CDR3 region has the DNA TGTGCCAGCAGCTTCTCGGGACAGGGTACTGAAGCTTTCTTT. Protein sequence: CASSFSGQGTEAFF.

The chain has TRBV18 and TRBJ1-5; D remains unclear. CDR3 length equals 16 residues. Germline V CDR1 and CDR2: KGHSH, LQKENI. Trimming stripped 0 bases from V and 1 base from J, with 10 bases between. The CDR3 region has the DNA TGTGCCAGCTCACCACCCGGGGAGAGGAGCAATCAGCCCCAGCATTTT. It specifies CASSPPGERSNQPQHF.

This clone appeared a few times. The J gene is TRBJ1-5, the V gene TRBV6-1, with TRBD1 identical over 7 bases. This CDR3 spans 15 amino acids. Germline V gene sequence: CDR1 MNHNS, CDR2 SASEGT. V was pared by 6 bases and J by 6 bases, with 11 bases of the junction left unmatched. The CDR3 DNA reads TGTGCCAGCAGCTTTGACAGGGAGAAGAGTCAGCCCCAGCATTTT. Its protein product is CASSFDREKSQPQHF.

The chain has TRBV2 and TRBJ2-7; TRBD2 agrees at 7 bases. The CDR3 sequence is 16 residues long. The germline gives CDR1 SNHLY, CDR2 FYNNEI. The V gene end was trimmed by 9 bases and the J gene end by 2 bases; junction bases not matched to a gene: 16. The CDR3: CASGNYGGLYTYEQYF. The CDR3 DNA follows: TGTGCCAGTGGTAATTATGGGGGACTATACACCTACGAGCAGTACTTC.

This chain uses TRBV28 with TRBJ2-5; 9 bases map to TRBD2. Germline V CDR1 and CDR2: MDHEN, SYDVKM. The V gene end was trimmed by 1 base and the J gene end by 1 base; junction bases not matched to a gene: 4. There are 16 residues in the CDR3. The CDR3 DNA is TGTGCCAGCAGTTTATTAGCGGGGGTAGTCCAAGAGACCCAGTACTTC. This codes for CASSLLAGVVQETQYF.

The CDR3 spells CASRLLRDRPSEQYF. As DNA, the CDR3 is TGTGCCAGCAGATTGCTCCGGGACAGGCCCTCCGAGCAGTACTTC. The chain links TRBV6-6 to TRBJ2-7; 8 bases match TRBD1. Per germline, CDR1 MNHNY and CDR2 SVGAGI (reference sequence). Trimming at V came to 6 bases and at J to 6 bases, leaving 13 bases not matched to a gene. The CDR3 consists of 15 residues.

The chain combines TRBV7-2 with TRBJ1-3; no clear D. The germline V and J ends were trimmed by 6 bases and 0 bases, with 12 bases remaining between them. The CDR3 contains 15 residues. In germline, CDR1 is SGHTA, CDR2 FQGNSA. For the CDR3, the DNA is TGTGCCAGCAGACCGTCAGGCGTCTCTGGAAACACCATATATTTT. This sequence encodes CASRPSGVSGNTIYF.

J is TRBJ2-1 and V is TRBV7-2, with 11 bases fitting TRBD2. Trimming took 5 bases from V and 7 from J; bases not matched to a gene: 10. Germline V gene lookup returns CDR1 SGHTA and CDR2 FQGNSA. The CDR3 runs to 16 residues. The CDR3 DNA follows: TGTGCCAGCAGCCCCCAACTAGCGGGGGTGGGGAATGAGCAGTTCTTC. Amino acids: CASSPQLAGVGNEQFF.

The gene calls are TRBV19 and TRBJ2-3; 16 positions agree with TRBD2. Per the germline V gene, CDR1 is LNHDA and CDR2 is SQIVND (reference sequence). V was pared by 2 bases and J by 1 base, with 9 bases of the junction left unmatched. This CDR3 is built from 20 residues. The CDR3 loop reads CASSIRAGTSGGARTDTQYF. As DNA, the CDR3 is TGTGCCAGTAGTATACGAGCGGGGACTAGCGGGGGGGCCCGCACAGATACGCAGTATTTT.

The chain links TRBV11-2 to TRBJ2-7; possible D gene TRBD1, 6 bases. CDR1 and CDR2 from the germline V gene are SGHAT and FQNNGV. V was pared by 6 bases and J by 4 bases, with 16 bases between. The CDR3 has 14 residues. The CDR3 sequence is CASRNQGSTYEQYF. The CDR3 DNA reads TGTGCCAGCAGAAACCAGGGGTCCACGTACGAGCAGTACTTC.

The gene calls are TRBV10-3 and TRBJ1-5; TRBD1 matches at 8 bases. The V segment lost 6 bases and the J segment 7 bases; nucleotides outside the gene matches: 8. CDR1 and CDR2 (germline): ENHRY, SYGVKD. This CDR3 is 14 amino acids long. The CDR3 DNA sequence: TGTGCCATCAGAGGACAGGGCGTGGAGCAGCCCCAGCATTTT. This gives the protein CAIRGQGVEQPQHF.

This sequence joins TRBV4-3 and TRBJ1-1; D ambiguous. The germline CDR1 and CDR2 sequences are LGHNA and YSLEER. Trimming cost V 1 base and J 0 bases, with 15 bases left between them. The CDR3 contains 17 residues. CDR3 coding DNA: TGCGCCAGCAGCCAAGTAGAGGATCCGAGACTGAACACTGAAGCTTTCTTT. Its translation: CASSQVEDPRLNTEAFF.

This rearrangement joins TRBV6-5 to TRBJ1-6, with TRBD1 identical over 7 bases. With 6 bases clipped from V and 9 bases from J, the junction kept 8 bases outside the gene matches. In germline, CDR1 is MNHEY, CDR2 SVGAGI. The CDR3 loop spans 14 amino acids. This chain's CDR3 is CASSPTGEASPLHF. The CDR3 DNA is TGTGCCAGCAGCCCTACAGGGGAGGCTTCACCCCTCCACTTT.

The CDR3 sequence is CASSSGGSTDTQYF. The CDR3 DNA follows: TGCGCCAGCAGCTCCGGAGGCAGCACAGATACGCAGTATTTT. The chain combines TRBV5-1 with TRBJ2-3; maybe TRBD2 (5 bases). Trimming shortened V by 3 bases and J by 0 bases, and 8 bases separated the two germline ends. Looked up from germline, CDR1 is SGHRS and CDR2 is YFSETQ. This CDR3 contains 14 residues.

This clone was seen once. The CDR3 DNA reads as TGTGCCAGCAGCCAAACCCCTAACAGGGCTGATGGCTACACCTTC. It encodes CASSQTPNRADGYTF. The chain joins TRBV4-2 to TRBJ1-2; D is perhaps TRBD1 (6 bases). The CDR3 has 15 amino acids. Germline V CDR1 and CDR2: LGHNA, YNFKEQ. Trimming stripped 2 bases from V and 6 bases from J, with 16 bases between.

This chain links TRBV7-2 with TRBJ2-1; D perhaps matches TRBD2 (6 bases). This CDR3 contains 16 residues. The germline CDR1 and CDR2 sequences are SGHTA and FQGNSA. V was trimmed by 1 base and J by 6 bases, leaving 16 bases between them. The DNA of the CDR3 is TGTGCCAGCAGCTTAGGTCGGTCCGTGGGAGGCAATGAGCAGTTCTTC. Its protein is CASSLGRSVGGNEQFF.

The CDR3 spells CASSQAGRGQGIHEQYF. CDR3 sequence (DNA): TGTGCCAGCAGCCAAGCGGGGAGGGGACAGGGGATCCACGAGCAGTACTTC. The chain uses TRBV4-2 and TRBJ2-7, with 10 bases matching TRBD1. This CDR3 comprises 17 residues. V shed 1 base, J shed 5 bases, and the junction held 11 bases outside the gene matches. Germline CDR1 LGHNA, CDR2 YNFKEQ.

This clone has more than one count but fewer than ten. The chain links TRBV19 to TRBJ1-1; 7 bases are a match to TRBD1. The CDR3 is made up of 14 amino acids. Trimming cost V 6 bases and J 0 bases; bases outside gene matches: 4. CDR1 and CDR2 from the germline V gene are LNHDA and SQIVND (reference sequence). CDR3 coding DNA: TGTGCCAGTAGCACAGGGGCTCTGAACACTGAAGCTTTCTTT. As protein: CASSTGALNTEAFF.